One and the same sample provided the 18 T cell receptor beta chains below, sequenced in a study of CXCR3-negative and CXCR3-positive naive CD8 T cells. Findings and limits, study-wide: CXCR3-positive naive cells carried more hydrophobic TRB CDR3s than CXCR3-negative ones.

Antigen specificity for these receptors is unknown. The TRB cDNA libraries were prepared by 5' RACE with UMI labels. TCRdb reprocessed the 5' RACE reads, keeping one entry per CDR3 protein, no DNA. The sample includes around 63,000 distinct CDR3 sequences. Material: naive CXCR3+ CD8+ T cells from blood. Subset meaning: CD45RO-CCR7+CD27+CD95- naive CD8+ T cells expressing CXCR3 (TNR3+). The source of these receptors is a human donor in good health. Some clones in this sample may be carry-over from other donors' samples.

The chain is built from TRBV3-1 and TRBJ2-1; checking the TCRdb D call of TRBD2 is not possible without DNA. CDR1 and CDR2 (germline): LGHDT, YNNKEL (reference sequence). The CDR3 totals 15 residues. CDR3 region: CASSQVSGGINEQFF.

The chain couples TRBV13 to TRBJ1-1; TCRdb's D call of TRBD1 is untestable without DNA. The CDR3 length is 14 residues. CDR1 PRHDT and CDR2 FYEKMQ come from the germline V gene (reference sequence). The CDR3 protein is CASSATGSYTEAFF.

V is TRBV29-1 and J is TRBJ2-1; TCRdb calls TRBD1, which cannot be checked without DNA. There are 16 residues in the CDR3. The germline V gene encodes CDR1 SQVTM and CDR2 ANQGSEA. The CDR3 reads CSVKGGHRERHNEQFF.

The chain is built from TRBV29-1 and TRBJ2-3; as DNA is missing, the TRBD2 call by TCRdb cannot be tested. CDR1 SQVTM and CDR2 ANQGSEA come from the germline V gene. This CDR3 comprises 15 residues. This chain's CDR3 is CSVDPTRPILDTQYF.

V is TRBV10-3 and J is TRBJ2-1. The CDR3 spans 12 residues. Germline-derived CDR1 and CDR2 are ENHRY and SYGVKD. The CDR3 spells CAISDRDNEQFF.

V is TRBV12-3 or TRBV12-4 and J is TRBJ2-1. This CDR3 is 15 amino acids long. Here the CDR3 reads CASSFAGSSYNEQFF.

The chain recombines TRBV21-1 with TRBJ2-6; TCRdb gives TRBD1 as the D gene, but with no DNA this cannot be confirmed. TRBV21-1 is reported as a pseudogene. The length of the CDR3 is 16 residues. This chain's CDR3 is CASSKGPPSGANVLTF.

This chain uses TRBV12-3 or TRBV12-4 with TRBJ2-3; TCRdb proposes TRBD1, but this gene call is untestable without DNA. The CDR3 has 18 residues. CDR3 in amino acids: CAGSFFRWGLGRTDTQYF.

The V gene is TRBV28, the J gene TRBJ2-7; checking the TCRdb D call of TRBD1 is not possible without DNA. The germline V gene encodes CDR1 MDHEN and CDR2 SYDVKM. This CDR3 is 11 amino acids long. CDR3 protein: CASSPLFEQYF.

The chain uses TRBV20-1 and TRBJ2-1. Germline CDR1 is DFQATT and CDR2 is SNEGSKA (reference sequence). This CDR3 has 11 amino acids. CDR3 residues: CSAREVNERFF.

The rearrangement links TRBV5-1 to TRBJ2-1; TCRdb reports TRBD2, a call that lacks DNA to check it against. Germline V gene lookup returns CDR1 SGHRS and CDR2 YFSETQ. The CDR3 is made up of 15 amino acids. The CDR3 sequence: CASSRTSGLYNEQFF.

The rearrangement joins TRBV7-9 to TRBJ2-5. The V gene's germline CDR1 is SEHNR and CDR2 FQNEAQ (reference sequence). The CDR3 spans 14 residues. CDR3 region: CASSFSGNQETQYF.

The CDR3 protein is CASSRGTLNTEAFF. V gene TRBV4-1 combines with J gene TRBJ1-1; lacking DNA, the TRBD1 call made by TCRdb goes unchecked. The CDR3 length is 14 residues. From germline, CDR1 is MGHRA and CDR2 YSYEKL.

The V call is TRBV7-2, the J call TRBJ2-5; the TCRdb call, TRBD1, lacks DNA for checking. Per the germline V gene, CDR1 is SGHTA and CDR2 is FQGNSA. This CDR3 has 20 amino acids. This CDR3 reads CASSLEGAGRAGVVQETQYF.

The chain is built from TRBV29-1 and TRBJ1-2. Germline loops: CDR1 SQVTM, CDR2 ANQGSEA. CDR3 size: 11 residues. CDR3 residues: CSVVQPYGYTF. Drawing the rest from reference TRBV29-1 and TRBJ1-2, the complete variable domain is SAVISQKPSRDICQRGTSLTIQCQVDSQVTMMFWYRQQPGQSLTLIATANQGSEATYESGFVIDKFPISRPNLTFSTLTVSNMSPEDSSIYLCSVVQPYGYTFGSGTRLTVV.

The chain employs TRBV4-3 and TRBJ2-3; lacking DNA, the TRBD2 call made by TCRdb goes unchecked. The CDR3 totals 17 residues. The germline V gene encodes CDR1 LGHNA and CDR2 YSLEER. The chain's CDR3 is CASSQDRALPVADTQYF.

The chain combines TRBV10-1 with TRBJ1-3; there is no DNA to check the TCRdb D call of TRBD1. Germline values: CDR1 WNHNN, CDR2 SYGVQD (reference sequence). CDR3 size: 19 residues. CDR3 in amino acids: CANSPGTGDSVDSGNTIYF.

The chain couples TRBV29-1 to TRBJ2-7; TCRdb's D call, TRBD1, is unchecked because there is no DNA. Germline values: CDR1 SQVTM, CDR2 ANQGSEA. CDR3 length: 13 amino acids. CDR3 loop: CSVGTGDIYEQYF.